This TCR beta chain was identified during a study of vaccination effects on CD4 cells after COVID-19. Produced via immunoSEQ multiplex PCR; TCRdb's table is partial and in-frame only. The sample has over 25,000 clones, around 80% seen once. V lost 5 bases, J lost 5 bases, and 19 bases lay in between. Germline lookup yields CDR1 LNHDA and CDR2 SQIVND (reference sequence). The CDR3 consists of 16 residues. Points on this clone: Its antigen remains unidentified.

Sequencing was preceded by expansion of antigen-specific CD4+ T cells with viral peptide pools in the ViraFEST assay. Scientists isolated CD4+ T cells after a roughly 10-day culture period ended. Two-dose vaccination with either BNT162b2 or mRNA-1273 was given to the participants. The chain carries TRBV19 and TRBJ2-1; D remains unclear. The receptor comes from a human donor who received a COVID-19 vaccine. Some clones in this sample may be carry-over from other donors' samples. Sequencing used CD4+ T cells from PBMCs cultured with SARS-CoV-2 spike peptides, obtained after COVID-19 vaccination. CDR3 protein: CASSPRAVTSNNEQFF. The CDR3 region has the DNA TGTGCCAGTAGTCCCCGGGCAGTGACCTCTAACAATGAGCAGTTCTTC.